Given below is one TCR beta chain in context. The sample comes from a study of monozygotic twins with inflammatory bowel disease. TCRdb reanalyzed the 5' RACE reads, giving one entry per CDR3 protein sequence and no DNA. There are a few hundred thousand distinct CDR3 sequences in the sample, with about 2.3% held by the top ten. CDR1 and CDR2 (germline): SGHRS, YFSETQ. The CDR3 extends over 14 amino acids. This TCR was recovered from a human donor with ulcerative colitis or Crohn's disease, or a healthy co-twin of an affected twin (not recorded which). The sample taken for sequencing was blood. The chain employs TRBV5-1 and TRBJ2-3; without DNA, the TCRdb call of TRBD2 cannot be checked. The CDR3 loop is CASSRTSGFDTQYF.